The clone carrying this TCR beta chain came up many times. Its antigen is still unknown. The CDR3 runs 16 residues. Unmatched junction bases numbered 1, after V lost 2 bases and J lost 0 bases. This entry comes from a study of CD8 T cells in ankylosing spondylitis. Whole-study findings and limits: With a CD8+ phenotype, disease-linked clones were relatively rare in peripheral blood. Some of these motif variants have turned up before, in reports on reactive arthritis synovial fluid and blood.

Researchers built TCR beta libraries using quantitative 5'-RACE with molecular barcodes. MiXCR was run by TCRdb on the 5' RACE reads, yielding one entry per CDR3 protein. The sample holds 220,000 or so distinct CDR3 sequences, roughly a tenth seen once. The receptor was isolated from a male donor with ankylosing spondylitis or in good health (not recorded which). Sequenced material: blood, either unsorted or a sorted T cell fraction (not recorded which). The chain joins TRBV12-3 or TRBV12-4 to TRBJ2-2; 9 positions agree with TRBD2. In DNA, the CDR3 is TGTGCCAGCAGTTTACTAGCGGGGTCGAACACCGGGGAGCTGTTTTTT. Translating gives CASSLLAGSNTGELFF.